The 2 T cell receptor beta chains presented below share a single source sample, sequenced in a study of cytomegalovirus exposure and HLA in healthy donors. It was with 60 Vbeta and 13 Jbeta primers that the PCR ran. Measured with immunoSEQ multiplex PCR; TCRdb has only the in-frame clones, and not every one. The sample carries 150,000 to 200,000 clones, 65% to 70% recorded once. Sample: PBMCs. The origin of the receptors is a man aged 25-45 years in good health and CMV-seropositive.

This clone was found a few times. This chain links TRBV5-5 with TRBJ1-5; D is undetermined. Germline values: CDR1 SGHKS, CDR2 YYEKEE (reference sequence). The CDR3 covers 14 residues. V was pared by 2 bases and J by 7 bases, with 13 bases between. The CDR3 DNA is TGTGCCAGCAGCTTATATCAGGATCCCCAGCCCCAGCATTTT. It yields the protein CASSLYQDPQPQHF.

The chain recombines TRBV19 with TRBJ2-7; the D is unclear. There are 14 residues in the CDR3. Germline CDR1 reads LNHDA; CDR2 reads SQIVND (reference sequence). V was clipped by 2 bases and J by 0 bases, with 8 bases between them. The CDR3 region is CASSISPHSYEQYF. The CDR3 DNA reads TGTGCCAGTAGTATATCCCCCCACTCCTACGAGCAGTACTTC.